This TCR beta chain was sequenced for a study of T cells in localized non-small cell lung cancer. The repertoire was sequenced with immunoSEQ multiplex PCR; TCRdb's copy has only in-frame clones and lacks some. The sample has more than 10,000 clones, 80% to 90% seen once. Study findings and constraints: Higher blood T cell density went with longer overall survival. Heterogeneity cannot be ruled out, as sequencing used one tumor region only. Median around 60 top-100 tumor clones were shared with paired adjacent lung. The study found T cell clonality highest in uninvolved adjacent lung, above tumor.

Remarks on this clone: What it recognizes is unknown.

The TCR originated in a male donor aged 60 or over with stage III lung adenocarcinoma. The sequenced sample was peripheral blood, obtained before any cancer treatment.

CDR3 bases: TGCGCCAGCAGCCAACATGCCCAGGGGCGCCGGGGCACTGAAGCTTTCTTT. Translating it yields CASSQHAQGRRGTEAFF. The rearrangement links TRBV4-1 to TRBJ1-1; TRBD1 might be the D (6 bases). Trimming took 2 bases from V and 4 from J, leaving 20 bases between them. The CDR3 totals 17 residues. Germline V lookup: CDR1 MGHRA, CDR2 YSYEKL.